The clone carrying this TCR beta chain was seen a handful of times. Its antigen is unknown. This specimen belongs to a study of blood T cells in healthy people across ages. Study conclusions and caveats: Strong correlation linked observed beta diversity and percent naive T cells.

PCR was performed a second time for about 6 to 11 cycles using a sample-barcoded 5' primer and a J-beta primer mix. TCRdb reanalysed the 5' RACE reads using MiXCR and keeps one entry per CDR3 protein. The sample contains 1.5 million to 1.8 million distinct CDR3 sequences, roughly two fifths of which appear only once. The receptor was derived from a woman in her late teens or twenties in good health. The source material was blood.

CDR3 DNA sequence: TGCAGCGTTGAAGACTCAGTCCGTGGCTACACCTTC. Translating gives CSVEDSVRGYTF. The chain carries TRBV29-1 and TRBJ1-2; no reliable D call. Trimming took 0 bases from V and 7 from J, leaving 9 bases between them. The germline CDR1 and CDR2 sequences are SQVTM and ANQGSEA. This CDR3 has 12 residues.